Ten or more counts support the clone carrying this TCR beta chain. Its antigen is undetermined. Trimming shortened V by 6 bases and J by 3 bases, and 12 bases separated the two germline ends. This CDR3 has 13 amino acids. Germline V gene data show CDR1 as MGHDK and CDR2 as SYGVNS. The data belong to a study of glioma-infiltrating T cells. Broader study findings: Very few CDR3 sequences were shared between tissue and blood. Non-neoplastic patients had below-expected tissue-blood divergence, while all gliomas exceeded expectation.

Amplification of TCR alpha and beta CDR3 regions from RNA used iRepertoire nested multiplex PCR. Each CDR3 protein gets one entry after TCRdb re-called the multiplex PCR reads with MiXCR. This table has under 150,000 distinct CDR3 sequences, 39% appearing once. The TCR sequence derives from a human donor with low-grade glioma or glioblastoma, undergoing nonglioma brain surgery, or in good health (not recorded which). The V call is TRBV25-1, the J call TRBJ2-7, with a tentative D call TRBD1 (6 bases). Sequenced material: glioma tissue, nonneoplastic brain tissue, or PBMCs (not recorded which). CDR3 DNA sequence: TGTGCCAGCAGACTAACAGGGAGCTACGAGCAGTACTTC. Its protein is CASRLTGSYEQYF.